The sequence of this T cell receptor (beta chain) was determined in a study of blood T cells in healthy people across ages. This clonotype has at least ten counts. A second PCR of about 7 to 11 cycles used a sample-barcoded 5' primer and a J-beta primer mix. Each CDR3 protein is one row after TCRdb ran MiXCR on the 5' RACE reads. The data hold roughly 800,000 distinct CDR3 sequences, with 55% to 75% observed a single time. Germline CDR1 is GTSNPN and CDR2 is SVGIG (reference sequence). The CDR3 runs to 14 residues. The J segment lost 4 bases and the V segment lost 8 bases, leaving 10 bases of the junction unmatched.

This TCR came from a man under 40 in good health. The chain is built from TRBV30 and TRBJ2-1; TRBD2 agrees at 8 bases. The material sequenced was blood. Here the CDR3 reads CARAELAEYNEQFF. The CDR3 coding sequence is TGTGCCCGTGCGGAACTAGCGGAGTACAATGAGCAGTTCTTC.